These 18 T cell receptor beta chains share one sample of origin, sequenced in a study of T cell responses to AZD1222 COVID-19 vaccine. Some clones are missing from TCRdb's copy, which holds only in-frame ones; the method was immunoSEQ multiplex PCR. The sample includes about 160,000 clones, approximately 92% of them seen just once. Sequences were derived from peripheral blood, sampled 28 days after the second AZD1222 dose. The receptors derive from an adult who received the AZD1222 COVID-19 vaccine.

The V gene is TRBV10-1, the J gene TRBJ2-3, with 8 bases matching TRBD2. The V segment lost 0 bases and the J segment 2 bases; nucleotides outside the gene matches: 22. Looked up from germline, CDR1 is WNHNN and CDR2 is SYGVQD (reference sequence). This CDR3 is 22 amino acids long. CDR3 in DNA: TGCGCCAGCAGTGAGTCGAGCGTTTGGCAGCGGGAGAAGTGGTGGGTCACAGATACGCAGTATTTT. Its translation: CASSESSVWQREKWWVTDTQYF.

The chain employs TRBV28 and TRBJ2-5, with D possibly being TRBD1 (5 bases). V lost 4 bases and J lost 4, with 13 bases in between. CDR3 length: 14 amino acids. Per germline, CDR1 MDHEN and CDR2 SYDVKM. CDR3 residues: CASSSRAGLETQYF. In DNA, the CDR3 is TGTGCCAGCAGTTCGCGCGCAGGGTTAGAGACCCAGTACTTC.

This sequence joins TRBV29-1 and TRBJ1-2; 8 bases are shared with TRBD1. With V trimmed by 4 bases and J by 8 bases, 12 bases remained unmatched. CDR3 length equals 14 residues. Germline lookup yields CDR1 SQVTM and CDR2 ANQGSEA. CDR3 loop: CSVGTGSGPYGYTF. As DNA, the CDR3 is TGCAGCGTTGGGACAGGGAGCGGGCCTTACGGCTACACCTTC.

The rearrangement uses TRBV4-1 and TRBJ2-7; the D is unclear. Per the germline V gene, CDR1 is MGHRA and CDR2 is YSYEKL. With 0 bases removed from V and 3 bases from J, the gap between germline ends came to 6 bases. The CDR3 runs 13 residues. CDR3 sequence (DNA): TGCGCCAGCAGCCAAGATCGGGTCTACGAGCAGTACTTC. Its protein is CASSQDRVYEQYF.

This chain uses TRBV7-9 with TRBJ1-4, with 10 bases aligning to TRBD1. V gave up 5 bases and J gave up 9 bases; unmatched junction bases: 9. The CDR3 spans 15 residues. Germline V CDR1 and CDR2: SEHNR, FQNEAQ (reference sequence). The CDR3 region is CASSDGTGEVKKLFF. In DNA, the CDR3 is TGTGCCAGCAGCGACGGGACAGGGGAAGTGAAAAAACTGTTTTTT.

V is TRBV24-1 and J is TRBJ2-3, with D perhaps given as TRBD1 or TRBD2 (6 bases each). The ends were cut back, 2 bases at V and 2 bases at J, with 13 bases in the middle. Germline V lookup: CDR1 KGHDR, CDR2 SFDVKD. This CDR3 has 16 amino acids. Here the CDR3 reads CATSDSPGASTDTQYF. The DNA of the CDR3 is TGTGCCACCAGTGATTCCCCGGGGGCTTCCACAGATACGCAGTATTTT.

The V and J genes are TRBV11-2 and TRBJ1-5; D perhaps matches TRBD1 (5 bases). Germline assignment: CDR1 SGHAT and CDR2 FQNNGV. There are 13 residues in the CDR3. V lost 1 base and J lost 7, with 8 bases in between. The CDR3 DNA sequence: TGTGCCAGCAGCTTAGCCGGGGCCCAGCCCCAGCATTTT. This gives the protein CASSLAGAQPQHF.

V is TRBV21-1 and J is TRBJ2-3; TRBD1 is the table's D call, not checked against the DNA. TRBV21-1 is given as a pseudogene. The CDR3 length is 16 residues. The CDR3 sequence: CASSKRDSGDTDTQYF. The DNA for the CDR3 is TGTGCCAGCAGCAAAAGGGACAGTGGGGACACAGATACGCAGTATTTT.

The chain is built from TRBV7-2 and TRBJ2-3; TRBD2 matches 12 bases. The CDR3 sequence is 17 residues long. Germline CDR1 reads SGHTA; CDR2 reads FQGNSA. V was clipped by 1 base and J by 0 bases; unmatched bases: 2. The CDR3 is CASSLGLAGGSTDTQYF. The CDR3 nucleotides read TGTGCCAGCAGCTTAGGTCTAGCGGGAGGGAGCACAGATACGCAGTATTTT.

The chain is built from TRBV4-2 and TRBJ2-1; 14 nucleotides agree with TRBD2. The junction had 10 bases not matched to a gene; V was cut back by 1 base and J by 2 bases. The CDR3 contains 20 residues. Looked up from germline, CDR1 is LGHNA and CDR2 is YNFKEQ. The CDR3: CASSQGTGTSGSDPYNEQFF. DNA of the CDR3: TGTGCCAGCAGCCAAGGGACCGGGACTAGCGGGAGTGACCCCTACAATGAGCAGTTCTTC.

The rearrangement joins TRBV11-2 to TRBJ2-7; no definite D call. Germline V gives CDR1 SGHAT, CDR2 FQNNGV. The CDR3 runs 14 residues. V lost 1 base to trimming and J lost 2 bases, with 9 bases between them. The CDR3 spells CASSLGRHTYEQYF. CDR3 coding DNA: TGTGCCAGCAGCTTAGGCCGGCACACCTACGAGCAGTACTTC.

The chain uses TRBV7-9 and TRBJ1-2; 10 nucleotides line up with TRBD1. The CDR3 runs 16 residues. The V gene's germline CDR1 is SEHNR and CDR2 FQNEAQ (reference sequence). V lost 0 bases and J lost 4; bases outside the gene matches: 5. CDR3 loop: CASSLAGQGGLYGYTF. Here the CDR3 DNA reads TGTGCCAGCAGCTTAGCCGGACAGGGGGGACTCTATGGCTACACCTTC.

This chain connects TRBV7-9 to TRBJ2-2; 9 nucleotides line up with TRBD2. The CDR3 covers 16 residues. CDR1 and CDR2 (germline): SEHNR, FQNEAQ (reference sequence). V dropped 11 bases and J dropped 7; count of bases not matched to a gene: 17. In DNA, the CDR3 is TGTGCCCCGACGGGACTAGCTGTGGGTTCGGACGGGGAGCTGTTTTTT. Translation: CAPTGLAVGSDGELFF.

The chain is built from TRBV2 and TRBJ2-6, with D perhaps given as TRBD1 or TRBD2 (5 bases each). Germline values: CDR1 SNHLY, CDR2 FYNNEI. This CDR3 region has 16 residues. V gave up 5 bases and J gave up 0 bases, with 11 bases separating them. CDR3 nucleotides: TGTGCCAGCAGTTCGCCAGGGAGCTCTGGGGCCAACGTCCTGACTTTC. It encodes CASSSPGSSGANVLTF.

The chain carries TRBV6-2 or TRBV6-3 and TRBJ2-5, with D unresolved. The CDR3 is 13 amino acids. The germline V gene has CDR1 MNHEY and CDR2 SVGEGT. V lost 4 bases, J lost 4 bases, and 10 bases lay in between. CDR3: CASSWDDGETQYF. DNA for the CDR3: TGTGCCAGCAGTTGGGATGACGGAGAGACCCAGTACTTC.

This CDR3 reads CASSPRVSENTGELFF. The CDR3 bases are TGTGCCAGCTCACCAAGAGTCTCAGAGAACACCGGGGAGCTGTTTTTT. The genes are TRBV18 and TRBJ2-2; D not resolved. The germline V and J ends were trimmed by 2 bases and 1 base, with 11 bases remaining between them. From germline, CDR1 is KGHSH and CDR2 LQKENI. The CDR3 length is 16 residues.

The count of this clone is one. The chain links TRBV2 to TRBJ2-2; D gene ambiguous. The V end was cut by 7 bases, the J end by 0 bases, with 9 bases between. The CDR3 consists of 14 residues. Germline CDR1 is SNHLY and CDR2 is FYNNEI. DNA of the CDR3: TGTGCCAGCAAGAAGAATGCGAACACCGGGGAGCTGTTTTTT. This translates into CASKKNANTGELFF.

The chain combines TRBV5-8 with TRBJ2-1; D is undetermined. V lost 1 base and J 1 base, leaving 0 bases between the germline ends. CDR1 and CDR2 (germline): SGHTS, YDEGEE. The CDR3 is 12 residues long. For the CDR3, the DNA is TGTGCCAGCAGCTTGTCCTACAATGAGCAGTTCTTC. Amino acid sequence: CASSLSYNEQFF. Full variable domain (rest looked up from reference TRBV5-8 and TRBJ2-1): EAGVTQSPTHLIKTRGQQATLRCSPISGHTSVYWYQQALGLGLQFLLWYDEGEERNRGNFPPRFSGRQFPNYSSELNVNALELEDSALYLCASSLSYNEQFFGPGTRLTVL.